The next 26 T cell receptor beta chains were all read from a single sample in a study of blood T cell repertoires in COVID-19. TCRdb's copy holds only in-frame clones and misses some; the assay was immunoSEQ multiplex PCR. Found here are roughly 11,000 clones, 60% to 75% of them singletons; the top ten hold over 5%. The sample comprised peripheral blood. Receptor source: a man between 60 and 75 years old with COVID-19, enrolled during active disease.

The rearrangement links TRBV5-6 to TRBJ2-1; D gene uncertain. There are 13 residues in the CDR3. Per the germline V gene, CDR1 is SGHDT and CDR2 is YYEEEE. V gave up 1 base and J gave up 8 bases, with 10 bases separating them. DNA of the CDR3: TGTGCCAGCAGCTTGTTCCCCCGGGATGAGCAGTTCTTC. Amino acid sequence: CASSLFPRDEQFF.

This chain connects TRBV3-1 (or the pseudogene TRBV3-2) to TRBJ1-5; TRBD1 might be the D (6 bases). The CDR3 is made up of 15 amino acids. V was shortened by 6 bases and J by 0 bases, with 12 bases between the two germline ends. The germline CDR1 and CDR2 sequences are LGHDT and YNNKEL (reference sequence). The CDR3 DNA reads as TGTGCCAGCAGAATGCAGGGGACTAGCAATCAGCCCCAGCATTTT. Protein: CASRMQGTSNQPQHF.

This chain uses TRBV2 with TRBJ2-7, with 12 bases identical to TRBD2. Germline trimming cut 5 bases from V and 2 bases from J; bases unmatched to any gene: 16. Germline V gene sequence: CDR1 SNHLY, CDR2 FYNNEI. The CDR3 contains 19 residues. This chain's CDR3 is CASSSPTSGSPSAPYEQYV. Here the CDR3 DNA reads TGTGCCAGCAGTAGCCCGACTAGCGGGAGCCCTAGCGCACCCTACGAGCAGTACGTC.

The V call is TRBV28, the J call TRBJ1-3; 7 nucleotides agree with TRBD1. V lost 3 bases and J lost 2; bases outside the gene matches: 7. This CDR3 is built from 16 residues. Per germline, CDR1 MDHEN and CDR2 SYDVKM. For the CDR3, the DNA is TGTGCCAGCAGTTTTCACGACAGGGCGCCTGGAAACACCATATATTTT. Translating gives CASSFHDRAPGNTIYF.

The V gene is TRBV7-3, the J gene TRBJ2-5, with TRBD2 identical over 9 bases. The CDR3 is 16 amino acids. Germline CDR1 SGHTA, CDR2 FQGTGA. Unmatched junction bases numbered 7, after V lost 5 bases and J lost 0 bases. In DNA, the CDR3 is TGTGCCAGCAGCCCCCAGGCGGGAGGGAACCAAGAGACCCAGTACTTC. Protein sequence: CASSPQAGGNQETQYF.

This clone was detected once. V usage is TRBV7-9 and J usage is TRBJ2-5, with D possibly being TRBD1 (7 bases). The CDR3 runs 15 residues. With 5 bases removed from V and 4 bases from J, the gap between germline ends came to 17 bases. Germline V gene lookup returns CDR1 SEHNR and CDR2 FQNEAQ (reference sequence). The CDR3 loop is CASSDWSGGPETQYF. In DNA, the CDR3 is TGTGCCAGCAGCGATTGGTCAGGGGGGCCAGAGACCCAGTACTTC.

The chain employs TRBV28 and TRBJ1-2; maybe TRBD1 (6 bases). The CDR3 contains 14 residues. Trimming shortened V by 2 bases and J by 4 bases, and 11 bases separated the two germline ends. CDR1 is MDHEN and CDR2 is SYDVKM in the germline V gene. CDR3 region: CASSLGGRGYGYTF. CDR3 nucleotides: TGTGCCAGCAGTTTAGGGGGCAGGGGCTATGGCTACACCTTC.

V is TRBV9 and J is TRBJ1-2, with D possibly TRBD1 on 5 matching bases. Germline V gene lookup returns CDR1 SGDLS and CDR2 YYNGEE. The CDR3 length is 15 residues. The V gene lost 0 bases and the J gene lost 2 bases, with 11 bases spanning the gap. CDR3 DNA: TGTGCCAGCAGCGTAGGTGGAGGGGCGAACTATGGCTACACCTTC. Translated, it gives CASSVGGGANYGYTF.

The V call is TRBV28, the J call TRBJ2-7, with a tentative D call TRBD1 (6 bases). CDR1 MDHEN and CDR2 SYDVKM come from the germline V gene. V was clipped by 5 bases and J by 2 bases, with 19 bases between them. The CDR3 contains 16 residues. The CDR3 nucleotides read TGTGCCAGCAGTAGGCCCTTTCGGGACAACGCCTACGAGCAGTACTTC. Translated: CASSRPFRDNAYEQYF.

The CDR3 region is CASSYPLSSYNSPLHF. CDR3 sequence (DNA): TGTGCCAGCAGCTACCCGTTGAGCTCCTATAATTCACCCCTCCACTTT. This chain links TRBV7-2 with TRBJ1-6; D ambiguous. The germline CDR1 and CDR2 sequences are SGHTA and FQGNSA. The V and J ends lost 4 bases and 0 bases respectively, with 10 bases between them. The CDR3 totals 16 residues.

The chain couples TRBV13 to TRBJ2-3; 10 positions agree with TRBD2. Germline lookup yields CDR1 PRHDT and CDR2 FYEKMQ (reference sequence). This CDR3 spans 16 amino acids. With 5 bases clipped from V and 2 bases from J, the junction kept 7 bases outside the gene matches. The CDR3 DNA reads as TGTGCCAGCAGCCCGCAGCGGGAGGGAATCACAGATACGCAGTATTTT. It encodes CASSPQREGITDTQYF.

This CDR3 is CASCPRGGGITGELFF. The CDR3 nucleotides are TGTGCCAGCTGTCCGAGGGGCGGCGGGATCACCGGGGAGCTGTTTTTT. The V gene is TRBV2, the J gene TRBJ2-2; perhaps TRBD2 as D (6 bases). Between the trimmed V and J ends, which lost 8 bases and 4 bases, there was a span of 20 bases. The CDR3 is 16 residues long. Germline V gene data show CDR1 as SNHLY and CDR2 as FYNNEI.

The V and J genes are TRBV30 and TRBJ1-2; a weak D match, TRBD1 (5 bases). The CDR3 has 10 amino acids. Germline lookup yields CDR1 GTSNPN and CDR2 SVGIG (reference sequence). V lost 5 bases to trimming and J lost 7 bases, with 8 bases between them. The CDR3 region has the DNA TGTGCCTGGGGGGGGAGTGGCTACACCTTC. Its protein is CAWGGSGYTF.

Remarks on this clone: This same CDR3 is encoded by further DNA sequences in the sample. This chain's CDR3 is CASSHREGEKLFF. CDR3 sequence (DNA): TGTGCCAGCAGTCACCGGGAAGGTGAAAAACTGTTTTTT. The chain recombines TRBV27 with TRBJ1-4; D remains ambiguous. Germline loops: CDR1 MNHEY, CDR2 SMNVEV (reference sequence). With 5 bases removed from V and 7 bases from J, the gap between germline ends came to 11 bases. The CDR3 totals 13 residues.

V gene TRBV3-1 (or the pseudogene TRBV3-2) combines with J gene TRBJ1-1; D unresolved. The CDR3 runs to 14 residues. Germline V gene data show CDR1 as LGHDT and CDR2 as YNNKEL (reference sequence). Trimming shortened V by 1 base and J by 5 bases, and 11 bases separated the two germline ends. CDR3 residues: CASSQVRGKTEAFF. As DNA, the CDR3 is TGTGCCAGCAGCCAAGTACGAGGGAAGACTGAAGCTTTCTTT.

The chain uses TRBV3-1 (or the pseudogene TRBV3-2) and TRBJ1-3, with D hard to call. CDR1 is LGHDT, CDR2 YNNKEL, per germline (reference sequence). The CDR3 totals 16 residues. V lost 6 bases and J 4 bases, leaving 19 bases between the germline ends. In nucleotides, the CDR3 is TGTGCCAGCAGTCTAAAAAGCGCGGGCCGGGGAAACACCATATATTTT. It specifies CASSLKSAGRGNTIYF.

In this sample, this clone turned up a few times. The chain combines TRBV5-4 with TRBJ1-2; D possibly corresponds to TRBD1 (6 bases). Per the germline V gene, CDR1 is SGHNT and CDR2 is YYREEE (reference sequence). This CDR3 has 13 residues. The V gene lost 4 bases and the J gene lost 4 bases, with 11 bases spanning the gap. CDR3 sequence reads: CASSPRGTYGYTF. In DNA form, the CDR3 reads TGTGCCAGCAGCCCCAGGGGTACCTATGGCTACACCTTC. The full variable domain, its missing parts supplied by reference TRBV5-4 and TRBJ1-2, is ETGVTQSPTHLIKTRGQQVTLRCSSQSGHNTVSWYQQALGQGPQFIFQYYREEENGRGNFPPRFSGLQFPNYSSELNVNALELDDSALYLCASSPRGTYGYTFGSGTRLTVV.

The J gene is TRBJ1-5, the V gene TRBV6-5, with 9 bases aligning to TRBD1. This CDR3 has 14 amino acids. V gave up 5 bases and J gave up 5 bases; unmatched junction bases: 4. Germline V lookup: CDR1 MNHEY, CDR2 SVGAGI. CDR3 in amino acids: CASSRQGEHQPQHF. CDR3 nucleotides: TGTGCCAGCAGTAGACAGGGGGAACATCAGCCCCAGCATTTT.

Written as DNA, the CDR3 is TGTGCCAGCTCTGGACTAGCGCGAAATGAGCAGTTCTTC. It yields the protein CASSGLARNEQFF. The V and J genes are TRBV2 and TRBJ2-1, with TRBD2 matching 9 bases. The germline V gene has CDR1 SNHLY and CDR2 FYNNEI. This CDR3 region has 13 residues. Trimming took 8 bases from V and 7 from J; bases not matched to a gene: 6.

In this sample, this clone turned up once. The V gene is TRBV1, the J gene TRBJ2-3; no check of the table's D call, TRBD2, against the DNA was made. TRBV1 is termed a pseudogene. The CDR3 has 19 amino acids. The CDR3 nucleotides are TGCACCAGCAGCCAAGAAAGACTTATGGGGGAGGGGTGCACAGATACGCAGTATTTT. Its translation: CTSSQERLMGEGCTDTQYF.

V usage is TRBV19 and J usage is TRBJ2-5; 10 bases are a match to TRBD2. V lost 0 bases, J lost 2 bases, and 3 bases stayed unmatched. Germline V lookup: CDR1 LNHDA, CDR2 SQIVND (reference sequence). The CDR3 spans 16 residues. The chain's CDR3 is CASSIEGSGGQETQYF. DNA of the CDR3: TGTGCCAGTAGTATAGAGGGTAGCGGGGGGCAAGAGACCCAGTACTTC.

The gene calls are TRBV6-5 and TRBJ2-1; TRBD2 is a possible D gene (6 bases). The CDR3 is 13 amino acids. Germline V CDR1 and CDR2: MNHEY, SVGAGI. V dropped 7 bases and J dropped 8 bases, with 15 bases sitting between them. The CDR3 region has the DNA TGTGCCAGCACCTCGACTAGTGAGGATGAGCAGTTCTTC. Its protein product is CASTSTSEDEQFF.

The chain is built from TRBV7-2 and TRBJ2-7; no clear D. V lost 1 base, J lost 2 bases, and 12 bases lay in between. The CDR3 sequence is 15 residues long. CDR1 is SGHTA, CDR2 FQGNSA, per germline. CDR3: CASSLVIRVPYEQYV. CDR3 nucleotides: TGTGCCAGCAGCTTAGTTATCCGGGTCCCCTACGAGCAGTACGTC.

J is TRBJ2-3 and V is TRBV12-5; 11 bases align to TRBD2. The germline V gene has CDR1 LGHNT and CDR2 FRNRAP. Trimming cost V 2 bases and J 4 bases; bases outside gene matches: 11. The CDR3 covers 18 residues. CDR3 DNA: TGTGCTAGTGGTTTGAAGCTAGCGGGAGGTCGGGGCGCAGATACGCAGTATTTT. This sequence encodes CASGLKLAGGRGADTQYF.

The chain couples TRBV28 to TRBJ1-4, with D possibly matching TRBD1 (5 bases). Germline CDR1 is MDHEN and CDR2 is SYDVKM. The CDR3 covers 16 residues. V lost 6 bases and J 2 bases, leaving 16 bases between the germline ends. The chain's CDR3 is CASRSGGTPTNEKLFF. Written as DNA, the CDR3 is TGTGCCAGCAGGAGCGGCGGGACGCCTACTAATGAAAAACTGTTTTTT.

The chain combines TRBV7-9 with TRBJ2-1; TRBD2 agrees at 12 bases. Trimming cost V 10 bases and J 6 bases; bases outside gene matches: 7. This CDR3 is built from 14 residues. Germline V CDR1 and CDR2: SEHNR, FQNEAQ (reference sequence). This chain's CDR3 is CAIDPTSGSNEQFF. In DNA, the CDR3 is TGTGCCATCGACCCGACTAGCGGGAGCAATGAGCAGTTCTTC.